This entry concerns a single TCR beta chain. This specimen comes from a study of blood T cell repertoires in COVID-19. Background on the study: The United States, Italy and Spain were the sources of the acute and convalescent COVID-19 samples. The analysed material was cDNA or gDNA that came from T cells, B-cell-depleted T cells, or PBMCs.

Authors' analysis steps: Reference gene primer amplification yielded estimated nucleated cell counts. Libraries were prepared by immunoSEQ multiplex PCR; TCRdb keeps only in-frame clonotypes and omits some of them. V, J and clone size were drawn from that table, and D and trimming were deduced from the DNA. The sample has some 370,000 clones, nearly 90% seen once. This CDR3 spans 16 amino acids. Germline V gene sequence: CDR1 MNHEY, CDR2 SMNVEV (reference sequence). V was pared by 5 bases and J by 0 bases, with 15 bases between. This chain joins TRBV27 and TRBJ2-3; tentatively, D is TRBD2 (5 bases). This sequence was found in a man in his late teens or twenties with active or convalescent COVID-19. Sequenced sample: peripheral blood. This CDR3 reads CASSTPRGRSTDTQYF. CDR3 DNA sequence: TGTGCCAGCAGTACCCCCCGCGGGCGCAGCACAGATACGCAGTATTTT.